A selection of T cell receptor beta chains follows, all from one sample in a study of control samples from healthy donors and cancer patients. The data were produced by immunoSEQ multiplex PCR, yet TCRdb's version contains in-frame clones alone and is incomplete. The sample includes approximately 46,000 clones, over 85% of them seen just once. Sequencing used PBMCs. The receptors derive from a young man with colorectal cancer. Both conserved end residues are part of each CDR3. The D gene is left open where the match is weak. The size entry is marked missing in some rows and otherwise reads once, few, many or a size class.

J	V	size	D	CDR3	DNA
TRBJ1-1	TRBV5-1	-	-	CASSLVGGTNTEAFF	TGCGCCAGCAGCTTGGTGGGGGGTACGAACACTGAAGCTTTCTTT
TRBJ1-3	TRBV5-1	-	-	CASSLEGGSGNTIYF	TGCGCCAGCAGCCTAGAGGGGGGGTCTGGAAACACCATATATTTT
TRBJ1-2	TRBV11-2	-	-	CASSPGPLRVQTNYGYTF	TGTGCCAGCAGCCCGGGTCCTTTGAGGGTACAAACTAACTATGGCTACACCTTC
TRBJ1-3	TRBV3-1/TRBV3-2	-	-	CASSQGAGSSGNTIYF	TGTGCCAGCAGCCAAGGGGCAGGCAGCTCTGGAAACACCATATATTTT
TRBJ2-7	TRBV18	-	-	CASSPSTDYEQYF	TGTGCCAGCTCACCCTCGACAGACTACGAGCAGTACTTC
TRBJ1-2	TRBV25-1	-	TRBD1	CASSDRDRPSYTF	TGTGCCAGCAGTGATAGGGACAGACCTAGCTACACCTTC
TRBJ2-3	TRBV19	-	-	CASSRATPGLSTDTQYF	TGTGCCAGTAGTCGCGCGACTCCGGGACTTTCCACAGATACGCAGTATTTT
TRBJ1-4	TRBV3-1/TRBV3-2	few	-	CASSQAGLPGSGEKLFF	TGTGCCAGCAGCCAAGCTGGACTCCCAGGATCAGGTGAAAAACTGTTTTTT
TRBJ2-5	TRBV10-2	-	TRBD2	CASSDAGGRETQYF	TGCGCCAGCAGTGATGCGGGGGGCCGGGAGACCCAGTACTTC
TRBJ2-3	TRBV5-8	-	TRBD2	CASSFTLAGFTDTQYF	TGTGCCAGCAGCTTTACACTAGCGGGTTTCACAGATACGCAGTATTTT
TRBJ2-1	TRBV29-1	-	TRBD2	CSVVTRTSGGEQFF	TGCAGCGTGGTTACCAGGACTAGCGGGGGTGAGCAGTTCTTC
TRBJ2-2	TRBV24-1	-	-	CATSGQTGELFF	TGTGCCACCAGTGGCCAGACCGGGGAGCTGTTTTTT
TRBJ1-2	TRBV7-6	-	-	CASSLEGGLGFDGYTF	TGTGCCAGCAGCTTAGAAGGGGGGCTTGGGTTTGATGGCTACACCTTC
TRBJ2-3	TRBV7-9	once	-	CASSLYPTSTDTQYF	TGTGCCAGCAGCTTATACCCTACTAGCACAGATACGCAGTATTTT
TRBJ2-2	TRBV7-3	-	TRBD1	CASSLKVAIWGQYDLGEETGELFF	TGTGCCAGCAGCTTAAAGGTTGCGATTTGGGGACAGTATGATTTAGGGGAAGAAACCGGGGAGCTGTTTTTT
TRBJ1-6	TRBV30	-	-	CAWSVTHQTARNSPLHF	TGTGCCTGGAGTGTTACCCATCAAACAGCCCGGAATTCACCCCTCCACTTT
TRBJ1-2	TRBV7-8	-	-	CASSHGQNYGYTF	TGTGCCAGCAGCCACGGACAGAACTATGGCTACACCTTC
TRBJ2-3	TRBV12-5	-	-	CASGLAQLIITDTQYF	TGTGCTAGTGGTTTGGCACAATTGATTATCACAGATACGCAGTATTTT
TRBJ1-1	TRBV4-3	-	-	CASSQGGWSQGNTEAFF	TGCGCCAGCAGCCAAGGGGGGTGGTCTCAGGGGAACACTGAAGCTTTCTTT
TRBJ2-3	TRBV10-2	-	-	CASSEFEGRTDTQYF	TGCGCCAGCAGTGAGTTCGAGGGACGCACAGATACGCAGTATTTT
TRBJ2-7	TRBV18	-	TRBD1	CASSPRGFDEQYF	TGTGCCAGCTCACCCAGGGGGTTCGACGAGCAGTACTTC
TRBJ1-1	TRBV6-1	-	TRBD1	CASQTRGGQVF	TGTGCCAGCCAAACCAGGGGGGGCCAGGTCTTT
TRBJ2-5	TRBV29-1	-	TRBD2	CSTPFGGGRETQYF	TGCAGCACACCCTTCGGCGGGGGGAGGGAGACCCAGTACTTC
TRBJ2-7	TRBV11-3	-	-	CASSLEGYHEQYF	TGTGCCAGCAGCTTAGAGGGATACCACGAGCAGTACTTC
TRBJ1-1	TRBV19	-	-	CASTNIAEAFF	TGTGCCAGTACCAACATCGCTGAAGCTTTCTTT
TRBJ2-1	TRBV5-4	-	-	CASSAGPGNEQFF	TGTGCCAGCAGCGCAGGTCCCGGCAATGAGCAGTTCTTC
TRBJ2-7	TRBV6-5	once	-	CASLQGHEQYF	TGTGCCAGCCTACAGGGCCACGAGCAGTACTTC
TRBJ1-6	TRBV4-1	-	-	CASSQDYGSQSYNSPLHF	TGCGCCAGCAGCCAAGATTATGGGTCACAGTCCTATAATTCACCCCTCCACTTT